This T cell receptor beta chain was identified during a study of Ad26.COV2.S vaccination and SARS-CoV-2 variants. Germline CDR1 and CDR2: SNHLY and FYNNEI. The V and J ends lost 3 bases and 5 bases respectively, with 13 bases between them. The CDR3 loop spans 14 amino acids. Sample treatment: approximately 18 received Ad26.COV2.S at low or high dose, single or two shots; 5 received placebo; per-sample allocation not given. Collection of samples fell on day 63 after the first vaccine or placebo injection. The protocol was immunoSEQ multiplex PCR, while the TCRdb copy is restricted to in-frame clones and leaves out a portion. The table lists approximately 400,000 clones, 83% of them singletons.

The rearrangement links TRBV2 to TRBJ2-5; tentative D call: TRBD2 (6 bases). The TCR was taken from a person aged 18-60 years who received the Ad26.COV2.S COVID-19 vaccine or a placebo. Sample: peripheral blood, taken in a trial of Ad26.COV2.S vaccine versus placebo. The CDR3 DNA is TGTGCCAGCAGTGATTCGGCTGGAGGGGAGACCCAGTACTTC. Encoded protein: CASSDSAGGETQYF.